This passage covers 6 T cell receptor beta chains from one sample sequenced in a study of human T cells and chemical hapten exposure. Total RNA was extracted from unfractionated whole blood. In TCRdb, the 5' RACE reads were re-called with MiXCR into one record per CDR3 protein. The table lists about 140,000 distinct CDR3 sequences, 4.1% of them singletons. Receptors originate from a female donor in good health.

This clonotype was seen at least ten times. V and J are TRBV6-1 and TRBJ1-6; no clear D gene. The CDR3 has 15 residues. V dropped 4 bases and J dropped 10 bases, with 17 bases sitting between them. Germline-derived CDR1 and CDR2 are MNHNS and SASEGT. The CDR3 sequence is CASSGLRFGSSPLHF. CDR3 coding DNA: TGTGCCAGCAGTGGCCTACGGTTTGGAAGCTCACCCCTCCACTTT.

This clonotype was recorded many times. This sequence joins TRBV6-1 and TRBJ1-5, with D hard to call. The CDR3 totals 13 residues. The germline V and J ends were trimmed by 2 bases and 5 bases, with 7 bases remaining between them. Germline assignment: CDR1 MNHNS and CDR2 SASEGT. The CDR3 spells CASSESDYQPQHF. The CDR3 DNA follows: TGTGCCAGCAGTGAATCCGACTATCAGCCCCAGCATTTT.

Ten or more counts support this clonotype. J is TRBJ2-1 and V is TRBV6-2 or TRBV6-3; no definite D call. The CDR3 is 12 amino acids. Germline lookup yields CDR1 MNHEY and CDR2 SVGEGT. With 6 bases removed from V and 6 bases from J, the gap between germline ends came to 9 bases. The CDR3 reads CASSRTPNEQFF. In DNA form, the CDR3 reads TGTGCCAGCAGCCGTACCCCCAATGAGCAGTTCTTC.

This clonotype was seen at least ten times. The chain recombines TRBV7-8 with TRBJ1-5, with a weak D call TRBD1 (6 bases). The CDR3 is 16 residues long. CDR1 is SGHVS and CDR2 is FQNEAQ in the germline V gene. The V and J ends lost 4 bases and 7 bases respectively, with 20 bases between them. The CDR3 loop reads CASSSELAGAGQPQHF. The CDR3 DNA reads TGTGCCAGCAGCTCCGAGTTAGCAGGGGCAGGCCAGCCCCAGCATTTT.

Many counts were recorded for this clonotype. This sequence joins TRBV12-3 or TRBV12-4 and TRBJ1-1; TRBD1 aligns across 9 bases. Trimming took 8 bases from V and 10 from J; bases not matched to a gene: 11. The CDR3 runs to 13 residues. CDR3 bases: TGTGCCAGCTTCAGGGAGGGACAGGGAACAGCTTTCTTT. Its protein is CASFREGQGTAFF.

This clonotype has a count of ten or more. The J gene is TRBJ2-1, the V gene TRBV5-1, with a weak D call TRBD2 (5 bases). The CDR3 has 13 amino acids. Trimming left V 2 bases short and J 8 bases short, with 11 bases between. Looked up from germline, CDR1 is SGHRS and CDR2 is YFSETQ. The DNA of the CDR3 is TGCGCCAGCAGCTTACTAGTCGACGATGAGCAGTTCTTC. This codes for CASSLLVDDEQFF.